This T cell receptor (beta chain) emerged from a study of tumor and adjacent non-tumor tissue in lung cancer. The overall study: Samples averaged about 3.8 million productive TCRbeta reads each. Notes on the study in general: Tumor tissue had significantly higher TCR diversity than normal lung.

This CDR3 contains 15 residues. Looked up from germline, CDR1 is ENHRY and CDR2 is SYGVKD. No cell sorting was done before RNA was extracted from the tissue. Three rounds of nested PCR, following a modified ARM-PCR protocol, produced the TCRbeta library. TCRdb re-derived calls from the multiplex PCR reads in MiXCR, one entry per CDR3 protein. Among about 78,000 distinct CDR3 sequences listed, 75% to 90% were seen once. A note on this clonotype: Its target is not known. Germline is not matched at one junction end, which may reflect a read error.

The genes are TRBV10-3 and TRBJ2-2, with D uncertain. This TCR was recovered from a woman between 50 and 59 years old with non-small cell lung cancer. Sequenced material: lung tumor tissue. The CDR3 is CAIQDRRMNTGELFF. The CDR3 DNA is TGTGCCATCCAGGACCGTCGGATGAACACAGGGGAGCTGTTTTTT.